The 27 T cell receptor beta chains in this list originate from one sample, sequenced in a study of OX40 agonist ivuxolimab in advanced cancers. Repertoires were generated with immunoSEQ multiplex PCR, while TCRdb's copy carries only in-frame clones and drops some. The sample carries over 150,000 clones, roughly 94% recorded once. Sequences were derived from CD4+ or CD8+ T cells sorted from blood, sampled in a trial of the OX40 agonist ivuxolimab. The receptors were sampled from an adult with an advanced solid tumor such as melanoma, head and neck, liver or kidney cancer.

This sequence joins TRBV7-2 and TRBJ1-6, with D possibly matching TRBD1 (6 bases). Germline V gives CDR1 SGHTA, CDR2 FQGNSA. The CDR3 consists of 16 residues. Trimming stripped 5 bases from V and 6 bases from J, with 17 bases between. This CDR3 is CASSPPPQGFNSPLHF. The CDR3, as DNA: TGTGCCAGCAGCCCGCCGCCACAGGGATTTAATTCACCCCTCCACTTT.

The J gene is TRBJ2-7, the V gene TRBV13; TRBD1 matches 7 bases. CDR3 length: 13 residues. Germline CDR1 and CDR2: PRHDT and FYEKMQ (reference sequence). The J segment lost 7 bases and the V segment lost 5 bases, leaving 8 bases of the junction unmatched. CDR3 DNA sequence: TGTGCCAGCAGCATCGGGACAGCGTGGGAGCAGTACTTC. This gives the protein CASSIGTAWEQYF.

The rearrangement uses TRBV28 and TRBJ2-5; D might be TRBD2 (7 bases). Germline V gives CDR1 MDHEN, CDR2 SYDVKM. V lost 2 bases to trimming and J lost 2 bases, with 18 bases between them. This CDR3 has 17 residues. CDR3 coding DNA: TGTGCCAGCAGTTTAGGTGTATTAGGGGGGGTGCAAGAGACCCAGTACTTC. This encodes CASSLGVLGGVQETQYF. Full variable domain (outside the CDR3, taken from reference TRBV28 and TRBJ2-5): DVKVTQSSRYLVKRTGEKVFLECVQDMDHENMFWYRQDPGLGLRLIYFSYDVKMKEKGDIPEGYSVSREKKERFSLILESASTNQTSMYLCASSLGVLGGVQETQYFGPGTRLLVL.

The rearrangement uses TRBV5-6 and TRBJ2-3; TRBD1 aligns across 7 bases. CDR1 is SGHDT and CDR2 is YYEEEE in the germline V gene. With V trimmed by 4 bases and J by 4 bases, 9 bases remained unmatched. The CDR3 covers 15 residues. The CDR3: CASSTRGQPSDTQYF. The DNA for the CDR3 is TGTGCCAGCAGCACCCGGGGACAGCCCTCAGATACGCAGTATTTT.

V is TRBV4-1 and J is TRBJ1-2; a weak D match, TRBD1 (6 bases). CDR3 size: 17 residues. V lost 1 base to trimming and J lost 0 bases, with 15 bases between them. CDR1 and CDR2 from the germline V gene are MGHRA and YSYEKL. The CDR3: CASSQGGTGPANYGYTF. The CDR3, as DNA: TGCGCCAGCAGCCAAGGTGGCACAGGGCCAGCTAACTATGGCTACACCTTC.

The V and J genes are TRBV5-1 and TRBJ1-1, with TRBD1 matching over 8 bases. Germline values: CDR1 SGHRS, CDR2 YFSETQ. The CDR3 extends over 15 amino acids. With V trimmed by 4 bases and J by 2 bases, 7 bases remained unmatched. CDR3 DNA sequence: TGCGCCAGCAGCCCCGACAGGGGAGGAAACACTGAAGCTTTCTTT. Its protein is CASSPDRGGNTEAFF. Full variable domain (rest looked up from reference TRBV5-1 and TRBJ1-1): KAGVTQTPRYLIKTRGQQVTLSCSPISGHRSVSWYQQTPGQGLQFLFEYFSETQRNKGNFPGRFSGRQFSNSRSEMNVSTLELGDSALYLCASSPDRGGNTEAFFGQGTRLTVV.

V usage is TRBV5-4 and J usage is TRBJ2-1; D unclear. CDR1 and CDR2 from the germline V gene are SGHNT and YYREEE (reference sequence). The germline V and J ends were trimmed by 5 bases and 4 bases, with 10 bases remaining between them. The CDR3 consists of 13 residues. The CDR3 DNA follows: TGTGCCAGCAGGGGTGTTTTTTACAATGAGCAGTTCTTC. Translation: CASRGVFYNEQFF.

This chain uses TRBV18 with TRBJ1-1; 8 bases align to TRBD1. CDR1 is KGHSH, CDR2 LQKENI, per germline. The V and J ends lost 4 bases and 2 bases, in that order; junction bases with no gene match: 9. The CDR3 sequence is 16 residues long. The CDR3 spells CASSLTGDGANTEAFF. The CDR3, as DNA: TGTGCCAGCTCACTGACAGGGGATGGTGCAAACACTGAAGCTTTCTTT.

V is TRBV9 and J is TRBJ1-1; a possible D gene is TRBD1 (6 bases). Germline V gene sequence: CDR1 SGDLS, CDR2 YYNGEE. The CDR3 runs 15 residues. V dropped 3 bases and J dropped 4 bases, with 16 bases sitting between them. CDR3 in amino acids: CASSGEGGTSTEAFF. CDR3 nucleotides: TGTGCCAGCAGCGGAGAGGGGGGGACCAGCACTGAAGCTTTCTTT.

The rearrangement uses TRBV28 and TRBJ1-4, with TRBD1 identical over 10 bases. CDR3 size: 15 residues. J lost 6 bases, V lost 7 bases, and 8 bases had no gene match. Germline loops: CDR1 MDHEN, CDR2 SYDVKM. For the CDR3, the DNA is TGTGCCAGCATGTTGGCGGGACAGGGGTATGAAAAACTGTTTTTT. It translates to CASMLAGQGYEKLFF.

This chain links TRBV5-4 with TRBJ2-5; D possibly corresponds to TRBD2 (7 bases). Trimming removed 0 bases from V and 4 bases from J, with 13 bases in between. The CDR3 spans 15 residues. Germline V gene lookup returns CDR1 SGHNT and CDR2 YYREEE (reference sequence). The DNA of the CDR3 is TGTGCCAGCAGCTTGGGTACAGGGAGGGGAGAGACCCAGTACTTC. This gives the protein CASSLGTGRGETQYF.

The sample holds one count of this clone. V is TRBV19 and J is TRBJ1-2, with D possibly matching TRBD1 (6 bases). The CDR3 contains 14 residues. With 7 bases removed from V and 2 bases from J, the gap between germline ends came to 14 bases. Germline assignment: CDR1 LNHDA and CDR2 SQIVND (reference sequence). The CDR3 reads CASTEGGINYGYTF. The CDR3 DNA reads TGTGCCAGTACGGAAGGGGGAATCAACTATGGCTACACCTTC.

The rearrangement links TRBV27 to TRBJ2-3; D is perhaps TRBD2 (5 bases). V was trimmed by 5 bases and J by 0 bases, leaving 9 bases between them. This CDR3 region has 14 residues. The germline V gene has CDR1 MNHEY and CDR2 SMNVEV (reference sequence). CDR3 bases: TGTGCCAGCAGTACCGTAGCGAGCACAGATACGCAGTATTTT. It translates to CASSTVASTDTQYF.

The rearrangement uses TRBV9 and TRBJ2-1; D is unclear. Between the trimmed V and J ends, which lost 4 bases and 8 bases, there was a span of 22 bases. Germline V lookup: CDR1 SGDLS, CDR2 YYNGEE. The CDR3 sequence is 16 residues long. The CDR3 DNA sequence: TGTGCCAGCAGCACTACAAACCGGTTGGGTGGTGATGAGCAGTTCTTC. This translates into CASSTTNRLGGDEQFF.

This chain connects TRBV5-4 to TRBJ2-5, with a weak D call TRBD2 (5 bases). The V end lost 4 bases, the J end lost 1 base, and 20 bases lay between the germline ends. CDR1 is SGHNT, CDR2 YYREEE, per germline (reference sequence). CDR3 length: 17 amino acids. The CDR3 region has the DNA TGTGCCAGCAGCCCAGGAGGACTCACTTACCTCCAAGAGACCCAGTACTTC. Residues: CASSPGGLTYLQETQYF.

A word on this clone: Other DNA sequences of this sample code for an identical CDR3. The CDR3 DNA is TGTGCCAGCTCAAGGGACCTCCAAGAGACCCAGTACTTC. It yields the protein CASSRDLQETQYF. The V gene is TRBV18, the J gene TRBJ2-5, with D perhaps given as TRBD1 or TRBD2 (5 bases each). The CDR3 has 13 residues. The V end lost 5 bases, the J end lost 1 base, and 8 bases lay between the germline ends. Germline CDR1 is KGHSH and CDR2 is LQKENI.

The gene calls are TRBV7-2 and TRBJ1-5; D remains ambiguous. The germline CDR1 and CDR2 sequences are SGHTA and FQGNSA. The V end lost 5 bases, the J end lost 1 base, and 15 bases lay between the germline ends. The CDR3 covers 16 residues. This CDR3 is CASSHGSRGSNQPQHF. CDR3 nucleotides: TGTGCCAGCAGCCACGGGTCCCGAGGGAGCAATCAGCCCCAGCATTTT.

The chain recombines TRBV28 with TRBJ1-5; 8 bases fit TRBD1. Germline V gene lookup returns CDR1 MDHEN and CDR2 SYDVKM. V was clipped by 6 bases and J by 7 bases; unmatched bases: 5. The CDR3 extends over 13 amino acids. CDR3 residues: CASRSGGRQPQHF. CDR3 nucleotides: TGTGCCAGCAGGTCAGGGGGCCGGCAGCCCCAGCATTTT.

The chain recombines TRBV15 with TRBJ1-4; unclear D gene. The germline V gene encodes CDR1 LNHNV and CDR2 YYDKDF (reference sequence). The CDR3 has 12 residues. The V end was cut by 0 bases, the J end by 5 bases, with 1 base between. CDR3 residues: CATSRENEKLFF. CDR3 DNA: TGTGCCACCAGCAGAGAAAATGAAAAACTGTTTTTT. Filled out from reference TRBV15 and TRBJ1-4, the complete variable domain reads DAMVIQNPRYQVTQFGKPVTLSCSQTLNHNVMYWYQQKSSQAPKLLFHYYDKDFNNEADTPDNFQSRRPNTSFCFLDIRSPGLGDTAMYLCATSRENEKLFFGSGTQLSVL.

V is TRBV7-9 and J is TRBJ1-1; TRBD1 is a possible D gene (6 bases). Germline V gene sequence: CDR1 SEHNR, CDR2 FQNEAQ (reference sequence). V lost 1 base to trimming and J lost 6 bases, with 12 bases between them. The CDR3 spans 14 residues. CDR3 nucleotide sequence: TGTGCCAGCAGCTTAGACAGGGTCATGGCTGAAGCTTTCTTT. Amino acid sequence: CASSLDRVMAEAFF.

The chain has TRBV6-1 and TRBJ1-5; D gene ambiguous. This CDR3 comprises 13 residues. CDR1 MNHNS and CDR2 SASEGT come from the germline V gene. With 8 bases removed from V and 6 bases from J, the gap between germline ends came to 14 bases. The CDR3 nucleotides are TGTGCCAGCCTCACACGGAACGGTCAGCCCCAGCATTTT. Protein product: CASLTRNGQPQHF.

The CDR3 nucleotides read TGTGCCAGCAGCTTAACCAGGGCGTCTGGAAACACCATATATTTT. The encoded protein is CASSLTRASGNTIYF. The chain combines TRBV7-2 with TRBJ1-3, with D possibly matching TRBD1 (5 bases). V gave up 2 bases and J gave up 1 base, with 9 bases separating them. This CDR3 has 15 residues. CDR1 is SGHTA, CDR2 FQGNSA, per germline.

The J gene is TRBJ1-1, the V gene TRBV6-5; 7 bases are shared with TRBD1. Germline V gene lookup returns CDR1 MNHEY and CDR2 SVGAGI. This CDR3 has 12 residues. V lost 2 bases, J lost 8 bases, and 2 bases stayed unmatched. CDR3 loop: CASSYEQGEAFF. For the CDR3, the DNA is TGTGCCAGCAGTTACGAACAGGGGGAAGCTTTCTTT.

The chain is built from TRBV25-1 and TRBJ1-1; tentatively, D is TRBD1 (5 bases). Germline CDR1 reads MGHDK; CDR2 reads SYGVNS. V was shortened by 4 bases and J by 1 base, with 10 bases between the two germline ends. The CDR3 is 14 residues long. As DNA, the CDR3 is TGTGCCAGCAGTGCGGGGCATAGGAACACTGAAGCTTTCTTT. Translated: CASSAGHRNTEAFF. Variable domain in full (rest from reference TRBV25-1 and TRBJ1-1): EADIYQTPRYLVIGTGKKITLECSQTMGHDKMYWYQQDPGMELHLIHYSYGVNSTEKGDLSSESTVSRIRTEHFPLTLESARPSHTSQYLCASSAGHRNTEAFFGQGTRLTVV.

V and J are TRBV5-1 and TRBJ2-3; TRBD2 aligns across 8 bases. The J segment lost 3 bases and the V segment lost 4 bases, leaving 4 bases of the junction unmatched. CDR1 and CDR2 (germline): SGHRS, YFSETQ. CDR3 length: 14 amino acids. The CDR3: CASSRGGSTDTQYF. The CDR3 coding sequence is TGCGCCAGCAGCCGGGGGGGTAGTACAGATACGCAGTATTTT.

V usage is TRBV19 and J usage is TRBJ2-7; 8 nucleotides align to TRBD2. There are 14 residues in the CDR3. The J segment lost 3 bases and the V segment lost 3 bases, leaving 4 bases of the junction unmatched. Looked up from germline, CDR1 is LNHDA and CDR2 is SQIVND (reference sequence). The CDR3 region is CASSITGLVYEQYF. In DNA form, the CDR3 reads TGTGCCAGTAGTATTACGGGACTAGTCTACGAGCAGTACTTC.

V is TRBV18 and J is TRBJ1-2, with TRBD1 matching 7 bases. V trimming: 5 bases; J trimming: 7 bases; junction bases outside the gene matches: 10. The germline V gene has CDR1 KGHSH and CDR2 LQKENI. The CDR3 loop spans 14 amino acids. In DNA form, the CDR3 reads TGTGCCAGCTCAAGTCCCGGGACAGCAGCTGGCTACACCTTC. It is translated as CASSSPGTAAGYTF. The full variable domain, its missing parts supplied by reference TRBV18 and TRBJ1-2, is NAGVMQNPRHLVRRRGQEARLRCSPMKGHSHVYWYRQLPEEGLKFMVYLQKENIIDESGMPKERFSAEFPKEGPSILRIQQVVRGDSAAYFCASSSPGTAAGYTFGSGTRLTVV.